Following are 14 T cell receptor beta chains from one sample sequenced in a study of response to subunit inactivated influenza vaccine. TCRdb used MiXCR to reprocess the RT-PCR reads, holding one entry per CDR3 protein. The table lists approximately 520,000 distinct CDR3 sequences, less than 30% of them singletons. The sample here was CD4+ T cells sorted from PBMCs, taken less than 6 days after vaccination. The receptors derive from a man aged 45-60 years who received an inactivated influenza vaccine.

This rearrangement joins TRBV11-2 to TRBJ1-2; 11 nucleotides agree with TRBD1. Germline V gene data show CDR1 as SGHAT and CDR2 as FQNNGV. This CDR3 has 18 residues. V lost 2 bases, J lost 8 bases, and 16 bases stayed unmatched. CDR3: CASSLQFIGGTGGSGYTF. CDR3 bases: TGTGCCAGCAGCTTACAGTTTATCGGTGGGACAGGGGGTTCCGGCTACACCTTC.

The chain links TRBV7-6 to TRBJ2-5; D uncertain. Germline-derived CDR1 and CDR2 are SGHVS and FNYEAQ. The CDR3 is 14 residues long. The V gene lost 5 bases and the J gene lost 4 bases, with 14 bases spanning the gap. The DNA of the CDR3 is TGTGCCAGCAGCAGACCTGGAGCCTCAGAGACCCAGTACTTC. This encodes CASSRPGASETQYF. Using reference TRBV7-6 and TRBJ2-5 for the parts outside the CDR3, the full variable domain is GAGVSQSPRYKVTKRGQDVALRCDPISGHVSLYWYRQALGQGPEFLTYFNYEAQQDKSGLPNDRFSAERPEGSISTLTIQRTEQRDSAMYRCASSRPGASETQYFGPGTRLLVL.

This clonotype was counted between two and nine times. The genes are TRBV4-1 and TRBJ2-7; TRBD1 aligns across 9 bases. The germline gives CDR1 MGHRA, CDR2 YSYEKL. V shed 4 bases, J shed 1 base, and the junction held 8 bases outside the gene matches. There are 16 residues in the CDR3. CDR3 protein: CASSRRTGGSSYEQYF. The CDR3 DNA is TGCGCCAGCAGCCGAAGAACAGGGGGCTCTTCCTACGAGCAGTACTTC.

This clonotype showed up just a few times. The rearrangement joins TRBV29-1 to TRBJ2-2; TRBD1 or TRBD2 may be the D gene (5 bases each). This CDR3 contains 11 residues. Trimming took 7 bases from V and 6 from J, leaving 9 bases between them. The germline V gene has CDR1 SQVTM and CDR2 ANQGSEA. The CDR3 is CSGGGAGELFF. The CDR3 coding sequence is TGCAGCGGTGGGGGAGCCGGGGAGCTGTTTTTT.

This clonotype was seen a few times. V and J are TRBV15 and TRBJ2-1, with D possibly matching TRBD1 (6 bases). V lost 5 bases and J lost 4, with 15 bases in between. The germline V gene has CDR1 LNHNV and CDR2 YYDKDF (reference sequence). The CDR3 has 15 amino acids. CDR3 loop: CATSGPGHPYNEQFF. CDR3 nucleotide sequence: TGTGCCACCAGCGGACCGGGACACCCGTACAATGAGCAGTTCTTC. Together with reference TRBV15 and TRBJ2-1, the CDR3 gives the full variable domain: DAMVIQNPRYQVTQFGKPVTLSCSQTLNHNVMYWYQQKSSQAPKLLFHYYDKDFNNEADTPDNFQSRRPNTSFCFLDIRSPGLGDTAMYLCATSGPGHPYNEQFFGPGTRLTVL.

In this sample, this clonotype turned up many times. The J gene is TRBJ2-3, the V gene TRBV10-3; either TRBD1 or TRBD2 may supply D (5 bases each). The germline V gene has CDR1 ENHRY and CDR2 SYGVKD. The CDR3 length is 14 residues. Trimming cost V 3 bases and J 11 bases, with 18 bases left between them. Here the CDR3 DNA reads TGTGCCATCAGTGAACCGGGACCCCTCCGGAAGCAGTATTTT. This encodes CAISEPGPLRKQYF.

V gene TRBV3-1 combines with J gene TRBJ2-3, with 9 bases identical to TRBD2. Trimming took 4 bases from V and 5 from J; bases not matched to a gene: 16. The CDR3 has 18 amino acids. Germline V gene lookup returns CDR1 LGHDT and CDR2 YNNKEL (reference sequence). This chain's CDR3 is CASSPRIAGVGDRDTQYF. CDR3 DNA: TGTGCCAGCAGCCCGAGGATAGCGGGAGTTGGGGACCGAGATACGCAGTATTTT.

The chain employs TRBV28 and TRBJ1-1; no reliable D call. Per germline, CDR1 MDHEN and CDR2 SYDVKM. CDR3 size: 11 residues. V lost 7 bases, J lost 7 bases, and 10 bases lay in between. The CDR3 here is CASTAHNEAFF. In DNA, the CDR3 is TGTGCCAGCACCGCACACAATGAAGCTTTCTTT.

This clonotype came up a few times. The CDR3 nucleotides read TGCAGCGTTGTGGACAGGGGGCGAATTTGGGGTGTGACAGATACGCAGTATTTT. Translated: CSVVDRGRIWGVTDTQYF. The V and J genes are TRBV29-1 and TRBJ2-3; 11 bases are shared with TRBD1. CDR1 and CDR2 (germline): SQVTM, ANQGSEA. The length of the CDR3 is 18 residues. The J segment lost 3 bases and the V segment lost 4 bases, leaving 15 bases of the junction unmatched.

The genes are TRBV6-4 and TRBJ2-1, with 7 bases lining up with TRBD2. The germline V gene has CDR1 MRHNA and CDR2 SNTAGT. This CDR3 is 19 amino acids long. V dropped 6 bases and J dropped 4; count of bases not matched to a gene: 21. In DNA form, the CDR3 reads TGTGCCAGCAGCCCCCGGCTAGCGGCCCGACCTAAGATATACAATGAGCAGTTCTTC. It specifies CASSPRLAARPKIYNEQFF.

This clonotype occurred a few times. The chain couples TRBV12-5 to TRBJ2-1; maybe TRBD2 (5 bases). The CDR3 is 16 residues long. CDR1 is LGHNT and CDR2 is FRNRAP in the germline V gene. V was clipped by 0 bases and J by 0 bases, with 9 bases between them. CDR3 DNA sequence: TGTGCTAGTGGTTTGGTAGTGGACTCCTCCTACAATGAGCAGTTCTTC. Translated: CASGLVVDSSYNEQFF. The whole variable domain, filled in from reference TRBV12-5 and TRBJ2-1, reads DARVTQTPRHKVTEMGQEVTMRCQPILGHNTVFWYRQTMMQGLELLAYFRNRAPLDDSGMPKDRFSAEMPDATLATLKIQPSEPRDSAVYFCASGLVVDSSYNEQFFGPGTRLTVL.

This clonotype has more than one count but fewer than ten. V is TRBV6-2 or TRBV6-3 and J is TRBJ2-2; D remains unclear. Germline assignment: CDR1 MNHEY and CDR2 SVGEGT. This CDR3 has 14 amino acids. Trimming took 8 bases from V and 7 from J, leaving 17 bases between them. CDR3 coding DNA: TGTGCCAGCGTCCGGGCCATCTTAGGCGGGGAGCTGTTTTTT. Translation: CASVRAILGGELFF.

This clonotype was seen a handful of times. The chain links TRBV4-1 to TRBJ2-1; 9 bases match TRBD2. The CDR3 loop spans 17 amino acids. The V gene's germline CDR1 is MGHRA and CDR2 YSYEKL. Trimming cost V 0 bases and J 6 bases; bases outside gene matches: 9. CDR3 residues: CASSQDIQAGGSNEQFF. CDR3 coding DNA: TGCGCCAGCAGCCAAGATATACAAGCGGGAGGCTCCAATGAGCAGTTCTTC.

The J gene is TRBJ2-1, the V gene TRBV4-2; no definite D call. Germline loops: CDR1 LGHNA, CDR2 YNFKEQ. V lost 0 bases and J 7 bases, leaving 13 bases between the germline ends. The CDR3 is 15 amino acids. The CDR3 coding sequence is TGTGCCAGCAGCCAAGAGGTTGGAACAATGAATGAGCAGTTCTTC. It yields the protein CASSQEVGTMNEQFF.